The 13 T cell receptor beta chains listed next were all sequenced from one sample in a study of a mutant IDH1 vaccine in newly diagnosed glioma. This table comes from immunoSEQ multiplex PCR, and its TCRdb copy is limited to in-frame clones, with some not included. The sample gives tens of thousands of clones, roughly four fifths of which show up once; more than 10% is in the top ten. Sample time point: week 35, safety follow-up. The study gave 300 ug of mutant IDH1 20-mer peptide per vaccine dose, with topical imiquimod. These TCRs are of unknown antigen specificity. The sequencing used PBMCs, collected from a glioma patient whose treatment included an IDH1 peptide vaccine. These receptors all come from a man aged 40-55 years with glioma.

The rearrangement joins TRBV7-6 to TRBJ1-4; D is ambiguous. The CDR3 is made up of 15 amino acids. Germline lookup yields CDR1 SGHVS and CDR2 FNYEAQ. Trimming removed 1 base from V and 10 bases from J, with 16 bases in between. Here the CDR3 DNA reads TGTGCCAGCAGCTTAGGGCCCCTGACGGCGGGAAAACTGTTTTTT. Its protein product is CASSLGPLTAGKLFF.

This clone is a singleton in its sample. V and J are TRBV6-5 and TRBJ1-2; 8 nucleotides align to TRBD1. CDR3 length equals 15 residues. Germline V gene data show CDR1 as MNHEY and CDR2 as SVGAGI. V lost 6 bases to trimming and J lost 2 bases; unmatched junction nucleotides: 8. The CDR3 region has the DNA TGTGCCAGCAGCCCATGGGACAGGATGAACTATGGCTACACCTTC. This translates into CASSPWDRMNYGYTF.

J is TRBJ2-5 and V is TRBV7-9; D is unclear. There are 15 residues in the CDR3. Trimming took 4 bases from V and 1 from J, leaving 13 bases between them. The germline V gene has CDR1 SEHNR and CDR2 FQNEAQ (reference sequence). In DNA, the CDR3 is TGTGCCAGCAGCTCGCTGTTTGACGCCCAAGAGACCCAGTACTTC. Protein product: CASSSLFDAQETQYF.

This chain uses TRBV6-5 with TRBJ2-2; D perhaps matches TRBD1 (5 bases). Germline V lookup: CDR1 MNHEY, CDR2 SVGAGI. V was trimmed by 7 bases and J by 7 bases, leaving 10 bases between them. CDR3 length: 12 amino acids. This CDR3 is CASISGIGELFF. CDR3 in DNA: TGTGCCAGCATCTCAGGGATCGGGGAGCTGTTTTTT.

The V and J genes are TRBV30 and TRBJ2-5, with TRBD1 as a possible D gene (7 bases). This CDR3 comprises 15 residues. Germline-derived CDR1 and CDR2 are GTSNPN and SVGIG (reference sequence). Deletions cut 3 bases from V and 2 bases from J, with 16 bases between. The chain's CDR3 is CAWSPGDSAQETQYF. The CDR3 nucleotides are TGTGCCTGGAGCCCGGGGGACAGCGCTCAAGAGACCCAGTACTTC.

This chain joins TRBV7-8 and TRBJ2-3; 7 nucleotides line up with TRBD2. The CDR3 runs to 15 residues. With 1 base clipped from V and 2 bases from J, the junction kept 3 bases outside the gene matches. The germline V gene encodes CDR1 SGHVS and CDR2 FQNEAQ. DNA for the CDR3: TGTGCCAGCAGCTTAGGGGGGGGATTCACAGATACGCAGTATTTT. Amino acid sequence: CASSLGGGFTDTQYF. Supplemented by reference TRBV7-8 and TRBJ2-3, the full variable domain reads GAGVSQSPRYKVAKRGQDVALRCDPISGHVSLFWYQQALGQGPEFLTYFQNEAQLDKSGLPSDRFFAERPEGSVSTLKIQRTQQEDSAVYLCASSLGGGFTDTQYFGPGTRLTVL.

This clone occurred once. The chain couples TRBV13 to TRBJ1-2; perhaps TRBD1 as D (5 bases). V was shortened by 2 bases and J by 4 bases, with 11 bases between the two germline ends. Looked up from germline, CDR1 is PRHDT and CDR2 is FYEKMQ (reference sequence). This CDR3 is built from 14 residues. As DNA, the CDR3 is TGTGCCAGCAGCTTACAGGGCTCCCGCTATGGCTACACCTTC. Its protein product is CASSLQGSRYGYTF.

The chain carries TRBV2 and TRBJ2-5, with 8 bases lining up with TRBD2. Germline V gene lookup returns CDR1 SNHLY and CDR2 FYNNEI. The CDR3 spans 15 residues. The J segment lost 4 bases and the V segment lost 8 bases, leaving 12 bases of the junction unmatched. The DNA of the CDR3 is TGTGCCAGCCATAAGGGAGCGGGAGATGGAGAGACCCAGTACTTC. This encodes CASHKGAGDGETQYF.

The chain links TRBV7-2 to TRBJ1-1; tentative D call: TRBD1 (5 bases). Germline V gives CDR1 SGHTA, CDR2 FQGNSA. CDR3 length: 14 amino acids. The germline V and J ends were trimmed by 5 bases and 2 bases, with 12 bases remaining between them. The DNA of the CDR3 is TGTGCCAGCAGCGGGGACGGACCAAACACTGAAGCTTTCTTT. This encodes CASSGDGPNTEAFF.

In this sample, this clone turned up a few times. V and J are TRBV9 and TRBJ1-1, with D hard to call. Per germline, CDR1 SGDLS and CDR2 YYNGEE. The CDR3 covers 14 residues. The germline V and J ends were trimmed by 0 bases and 5 bases, with 11 bases remaining between them. The CDR3 reads CASSVGRKGTEAFF. For the CDR3, the DNA is TGTGCCAGCAGCGTAGGAAGGAAAGGGACTGAAGCTTTCTTT.

The V call is TRBV6-1, the J call TRBJ2-2; D ambiguous. CDR3 length: 11 amino acids. The V gene lost 6 bases and the J gene lost 9 bases, with 8 bases spanning the gap. Germline V gene sequence: CDR1 MNHNS, CDR2 SASEGT. The CDR3 DNA follows: TGTGCCAGCAGGACGGTTTGGGAGCTGTTTTTT. Its protein is CASRTVWELFF.

The chain links TRBV27 to TRBJ2-2; 7 bases are a match to TRBD2. This CDR3 contains 15 residues. J lost 7 bases, V lost 3 bases, and 8 bases had no gene match. Germline values: CDR1 MNHEY, CDR2 SMNVEV (reference sequence). CDR3 in DNA: TGTGCCAGCAGTTTGTGGCGGGAGCAAGGCGGGGAGCTGTTTTTT. Amino acid sequence: CASSLWREQGGELFF.

The chain has TRBV5-6 and TRBJ1-2; D remains unclear. V shed 5 bases and J shed 3 bases, with 11 bases lying between them. The germline V gene has CDR1 SGHDT and CDR2 YYEEEE. The CDR3 consists of 13 residues. CDR3 nucleotides: TGTGCCAGCAGAAAGGACGAAGACTATGGCTACACCTTC. Amino acids: CASRKDEDYGYTF. Supplemented by reference TRBV5-6 and TRBJ1-2, the full variable domain reads DAGVTQSPTHLIKTRGQQVTLRCSPKSGHDTVSWYQQALGQGPQFIFQYYEEEERQRGNFPDRFSGHQFPNYSSELNVNALLLGDSALYLCASRKDEDYGYTFGSGTRLTVV.